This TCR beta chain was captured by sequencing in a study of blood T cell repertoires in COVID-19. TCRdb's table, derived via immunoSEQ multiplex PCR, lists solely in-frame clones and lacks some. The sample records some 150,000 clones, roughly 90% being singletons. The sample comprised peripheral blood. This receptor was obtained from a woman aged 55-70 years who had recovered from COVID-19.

The DNA for the CDR3 is TGTGCCAGCAGCCAAACCGTTGATACAGGAGCTTTCTTT. Translated, it gives CASSQTVDTGAFF. This sequence joins TRBV28 and TRBJ1-1, with TRBD1 as a possible D gene (5 bases). There are 13 residues in the CDR3. Trimming took off 6 bases at V and 10 bases at J, with 18 bases between the two ends. In germline, CDR1 is MDHEN, CDR2 SYDVKM.